The 27 T cell receptor beta chains below all came from one sample that was sequenced in a study of CD8 T cells in Susac syndrome. Reverse transcription of 0.5 to 1 ug RNA was performed with random hexamers. One entry per CDR3 protein results from TCRdb running MiXCR on the immunoSEQ multiplex PCR reads. The repertoire consists of 120,000 or so distinct CDR3 sequences, with 90% to 95% occurring once and the leading ten covering just under 0.095%. The source material was CD4+ T cells from PBMCs. The origin of the receptors is a human donor with multiple sclerosis.

The CDR3 region is CASAVSMTEAFF. CDR3 in DNA: TGTGCCAGCGCTGTGAGTATGACTGAAGCTTTCTTT. The rearrangement uses TRBV6-2 or TRBV6-3 and TRBJ1-1; D not certain. The V gene lost 8 bases and the J gene lost 5 bases, with 12 bases spanning the gap. The CDR3 runs 12 residues. CDR1 and CDR2 from the germline V gene are MNHEY and SVGEGT.

In this sample, this clonotype turned up once. The rearrangement uses TRBV6-6 and TRBJ1-1, with D uncertain. This CDR3 contains 12 residues. CDR1 and CDR2 from the germline V gene are MNHNY and SVGAGI (reference sequence). V lost 0 bases and J lost 10, with 9 bases in between. CDR3 in amino acids: CASSYSVDGAFF. The CDR3 nucleotides are TGTGCCAGCAGTTACTCGGTCGATGGAGCTTTCTTT.

V usage is TRBV3-1 and J usage is TRBJ1-6; D is uncertain. The CDR3 totals 15 residues. The V and J ends lost 6 bases and 0 bases respectively, with 9 bases between them. The germline V gene encodes CDR1 LGHDT and CDR2 YNNKEL (reference sequence). In nucleotides, the CDR3 is TGTGCCAGCAGACCAGTAAGCTCCTATAATTCACCCCTCCACTTT. It specifies CASRPVSSYNSPLHF.

The chain uses TRBV7-2 and TRBJ1-5; no reliable D call. Germline CDR1 reads SGHTA; CDR2 reads FQGNSA. Trimming cost V 4 bases and J 7 bases, with 11 bases left between them. This CDR3 comprises 13 residues. CDR3 sequence reads: CASSSNGWQPQHF. The DNA for the CDR3 is TGTGCCAGCAGCTCTAATGGGTGGCAGCCCCAGCATTTT.

The chain carries TRBV7-2 and TRBJ2-5, with D tentatively TRBD1 (5 bases). Germline V gene lookup returns CDR1 SGHTA and CDR2 FQGNSA. V was pared by 6 bases and J by 5 bases, with 16 bases between. This CDR3 is built from 14 residues. CDR3 in amino acids: CASRRAGMRETQYF. The CDR3 nucleotides read TGTGCCAGCAGGCGTGCAGGGATGAGGGAGACCCAGTACTTC.

This chain connects TRBV5-1 to TRBJ1-5; D gene uncertain. Trimming left V 7 bases short and J 3 bases short, with 17 bases between. Looked up from germline, CDR1 is SGHRS and CDR2 is YFSETQ. CDR3 length: 15 amino acids. CDR3 sequence: CASRSDYLSNQPQHF. The CDR3 nucleotides read TGCGCCAGCCGATCGGACTACTTATCCAATCAGCCCCAGCATTTT. Complete variable domain (other parts from reference TRBV5-1 and TRBJ1-5): KAGVTQTPRYLIKTRGQQVTLSCSPISGHRSVSWYQQTPGQGLQFLFEYFSETQRNKGNFPGRFSGRQFSNSRSEMNVSTLELGDSALYLCASRSDYLSNQPQHFGDGTRLSIL.

J is TRBJ2-7 and V is TRBV4-2; TRBD1 is a possible D gene (6 bases). The CDR3 consists of 16 residues. V was pared by 0 bases and J by 4 bases, with 16 bases between. Germline CDR1 is LGHNA and CDR2 is YNFKEQ. DNA for the CDR3: TGTGCCAGCAGCCAAGAAACCCACCAGGACAGATACGAGCAGTACTTC. As protein: CASSQETHQDRYEQYF.

The chain joins TRBV29-1 to TRBJ1-2; possibly TRBD1 for D (5 bases). The germline gives CDR1 SQVTM, CDR2 ANQGSEA. V was shortened by 3 bases and J by 4 bases, with 6 bases between the two germline ends. This CDR3 contains 11 residues. In nucleotides, the CDR3 is TGCAGCGTTGAGACAGCCTATGGCTACACCTTC. The encoded protein is CSVETAYGYTF.

This clonotype appeared once. The chain uses TRBV2 and TRBJ1-1; D possibly corresponds to TRBD1 (5 bases). The CDR3 is 19 residues long. Trimming stripped 5 bases from V and 1 base from J, with 26 bases between. Per the germline V gene, CDR1 is SNHLY and CDR2 is FYNNEI. The CDR3 sequence: CASSIPAQGVISSNTEAFF. CDR3 DNA sequence: TGTGCCAGCAGTATTCCCGCTCAGGGTGTTATATCCTCGAACACTGAAGCTTTCTTT.

The chain employs TRBV7-9 and TRBJ1-6, with D hard to call. The CDR3 has 15 residues. The V gene's germline CDR1 is SEHNR and CDR2 FQNEAQ (reference sequence). V was trimmed by 1 base and J by 10 bases, leaving 14 bases between them. The CDR3 reads CASSLGSVVMSPLHF. The CDR3 DNA reads TGTGCCAGCAGCTTAGGGAGTGTCGTGATGTCACCCCTCCACTTT.

This rearrangement joins TRBV6-2 or TRBV6-3 to TRBJ1-5; possible D gene TRBD1, 6 bases. V was cut by 7 bases and J by 0 bases, with 16 bases left in between. This CDR3 has 16 residues. Germline V gene sequence: CDR1 MNHEY, CDR2 SVGEGT. The CDR3 nucleotides read TGTGCCAGCACCCGCGGACAGATCTATAGCAATCAGCCCCAGCATTTT. Translated: CASTRGQIYSNQPQHF.

The chain is built from TRBV5-1 and TRBJ1-5; D ambiguous. V shed 0 bases and J shed 8 bases, with 15 bases lying between them. CDR1 and CDR2 (germline): SGHRS, YFSETQ. This CDR3 contains 15 residues. CDR3 nucleotide sequence: TGCGCCAGCAGCTTGGCCAATGGCGGTAGGAAGCCCCAGCATTTT. It is translated as CASSLANGGRKPQHF.

DNA of the CDR3: TGTGCCAGCAGCGGACAGGGAGGCTATGGCTACACCTTC. Residues: CASSGQGGYGYTF. This chain joins TRBV7-3 and TRBJ1-2; 8 bases map to TRBD1. Trimming at V came to 5 bases and at J to 4 bases, leaving 3 bases not matched to a gene. There are 13 residues in the CDR3. Germline V gene lookup returns CDR1 SGHTA and CDR2 FQGTGA.

The chain recombines TRBV4-3 with TRBJ1-1; perhaps TRBD1 as D (5 bases). CDR3 size: 14 residues. V lost 1 base, J lost 4 bases, and 10 bases lay in between. The germline CDR1 and CDR2 sequences are LGHNA and YSLEER. This CDR3 is CASSQVRGTTEAFF. DNA for the CDR3: TGCGCCAGCAGCCAAGTTCGGGGGACCACTGAAGCTTTCTTT.

The chain recombines TRBV7-2 with TRBJ2-7; D ambiguous. The ends were cut back, 5 bases at V and 7 bases at J, with 15 bases in the middle. Germline-derived CDR1 and CDR2 are SGHTA and FQGNSA. The CDR3 spans 13 residues. CDR3 loop: CASSPRVGREQYF. For the CDR3, the DNA is TGTGCCAGCAGCCCGAGAGTAGGGCGTGAGCAGTACTTC.

The J gene is TRBJ1-1, the V gene TRBV7-3; 7 positions match TRBD1. The CDR3 has 14 amino acids. Per the germline V gene, CDR1 is SGHTA and CDR2 is FQGTGA. Trimming took 4 bases from V and 2 from J; bases not matched to a gene: 4. CDR3 loop: CASSSGTANTEAFF. The CDR3 DNA reads as TGTGCCAGCAGCTCCGGGACAGCAAACACTGAAGCTTTCTTT.

The rearrangement links TRBV9 to TRBJ2-3, with 15 bases aligning to TRBD2. Germline assignment: CDR1 SGDLS and CDR2 YYNGEE. The CDR3 contains 16 residues. After removal of 4 bases from V and 6 bases from J, the junction contained 6 bases not matched to a gene. CDR3 coding DNA: TGTGCCAGCAGCCCGCGGACTAGCGGGGGGGTGGATACGCAGTATTTT. Its translation: CASSPRTSGGVDTQYF.

V is TRBV5-8 and J is TRBJ2-3; 7 bases line up with TRBD2. Germline loops: CDR1 SGHTS, CDR2 YDEGEE. This CDR3 contains 16 residues. Losses at the gene ends were 4 bases for V and 0 bases for J; bases not matched to a gene: 8. The CDR3 sequence is CASSTGTKSSTDTQYF. The CDR3 coding sequence is TGTGCCAGCAGCACCGGGACTAAAAGTAGCACAGATACGCAGTATTTT. The variable domain in full, completed from reference TRBV5-8 and TRBJ2-3, reads EAGVTQSPTHLIKTRGQQATLRCSPISGHTSVYWYQQALGLGLQFLLWYDEGEERNRGNFPPRFSGRQFPNYSSELNVNALELEDSALYLCASSTGTKSSTDTQYFGPGTRLTVL.

The chain uses TRBV7-9 and TRBJ2-7, with 7 bases lining up with TRBD1. The CDR3 length is 12 residues. With 8 bases clipped from V and 1 base from J, the junction kept 2 bases outside the gene matches. Looked up from germline, CDR1 is SEHNR and CDR2 is FQNEAQ (reference sequence). CDR3 DNA: TGTGCCAGCGGGACAGATTCCTACGAGCAGTACTTC. Translation: CASGTDSYEQYF.

The gene calls are TRBV5-1 and TRBJ1-4; D may be TRBD1 (5 bases). CDR3 length equals 13 residues. Per germline, CDR1 SGHRS and CDR2 YFSETQ. V was cut by 4 bases and J by 5 bases, with 9 bases left in between. The CDR3, as DNA: TGCGCCAGCAGCCGGGACCGCAATGAAAAACTGTTTTTT. It codes for CASSRDRNEKLFF.

CDR3 amino acids: CASGRGASSNQPQHF. CDR3 in DNA: TGTGCCAGCGGACGGGGGGCGAGCAGCAATCAGCCCCAGCATTTT. This rearrangement joins TRBV18 to TRBJ1-5; D might be TRBD1 (6 bases). V lost 8 bases and J lost 1, with 15 bases in between. Germline V lookup: CDR1 KGHSH, CDR2 LQKENI. This CDR3 spans 15 amino acids.

The rearrangement links TRBV9 to TRBJ2-3, with a possible D match to TRBD2 (6 bases). The CDR3 sequence is 15 residues long. CDR1 is SGDLS and CDR2 is YYNGEE in the germline V gene. V was pared by 0 bases and J by 1 base, with 9 bases between. The CDR3 bases are TGTGCCAGCAGCGTAGTCGGGACTGGCACAGATACGCAGTATTTT. Translating it yields CASSVVGTGTDTQYF.

This chain joins TRBV5-6 and TRBJ1-1, with D unclear. The CDR3 runs to 14 residues. Germline V gene lookup returns CDR1 SGHDT and CDR2 YYEEEE. The V end lost 4 bases, the J end lost 5 bases, and 15 bases lay between the germline ends. This CDR3 is CASSRVPERTEAFF. The DNA for the CDR3 is TGTGCCAGCAGCCGTGTGCCCGAACGGACTGAAGCTTTCTTT.

This clonotype occurred once. The V and J genes are TRBV3-1 and TRBJ2-7; D might be TRBD2 (6 bases). Germline values: CDR1 LGHDT, CDR2 YNNKEL (reference sequence). The CDR3 is 15 amino acids. The V and J ends lost 0 bases and 3 bases respectively, with 12 bases between them. In DNA, the CDR3 is TGTGCCAGCAGCCAAGAGGGACTCACTCTCTACGAGCAGTACTTC. Its protein is CASSQEGLTLYEQYF.

This rearrangement joins TRBV9 to TRBJ2-2; D might be TRBD2 (6 bases). The germline V gene has CDR1 SGDLS and CDR2 YYNGEE. This CDR3 comprises 16 residues. Trimming cost V 5 bases and J 4 bases, with 18 bases left between them. The CDR3 loop reads CASRPGGLAGTGELFF. The CDR3 nucleotides read TGTGCCAGCAGGCCCGGAGGGCTAGCAGGCACCGGGGAGCTGTTTTTT.

This chain joins TRBV24-1 and TRBJ1-5; D may be TRBD1 (5 bases). The CDR3 has 13 amino acids. The V gene lost 5 bases and the J gene lost 6 bases, with 10 bases spanning the gap. CDR1 and CDR2 from the germline V gene are KGHDR and SFDVKD. The CDR3 sequence is CATSGRGGQPQHF. The CDR3 DNA reads TGTGCCACCAGTGGAAGGGGTGGTCAGCCCCAGCATTTT.

The chain carries TRBV7-2 and TRBJ2-2; 7 nucleotides match TRBD1. Trimming cost V 2 bases and J 3 bases; bases outside gene matches: 6. Looked up from germline, CDR1 is SGHTA and CDR2 is FQGNSA. CDR3 length: 16 residues. CDR3 protein: CASSLRGPTDTGELFF. CDR3 in DNA: TGTGCCAGCAGCTTAAGGGGGCCTACGGACACCGGGGAGCTGTTTTTT.